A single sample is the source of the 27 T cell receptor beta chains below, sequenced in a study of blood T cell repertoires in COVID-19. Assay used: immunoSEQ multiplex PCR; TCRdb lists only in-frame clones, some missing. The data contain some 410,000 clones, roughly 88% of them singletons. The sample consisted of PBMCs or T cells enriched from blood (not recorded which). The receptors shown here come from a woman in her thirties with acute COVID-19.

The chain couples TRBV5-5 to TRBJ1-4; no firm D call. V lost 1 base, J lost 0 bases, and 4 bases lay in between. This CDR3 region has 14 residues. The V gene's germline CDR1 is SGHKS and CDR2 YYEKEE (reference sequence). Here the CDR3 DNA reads TGTGCCAGCAGCTTGACTTCAACTAATGAAAAACTGTTTTTT. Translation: CASSLTSTNEKLFF. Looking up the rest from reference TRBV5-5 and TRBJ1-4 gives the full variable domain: DAGVTQSPTHLIKTRGQQVTLRCSPISGHKSVSWYQQVLGQGPQFIFQYYEKEERGRGNFPDRFSARQFPNYSSELNVNALLLGDSALYLCASSLTSTNEKLFFGSGTQLSVL.

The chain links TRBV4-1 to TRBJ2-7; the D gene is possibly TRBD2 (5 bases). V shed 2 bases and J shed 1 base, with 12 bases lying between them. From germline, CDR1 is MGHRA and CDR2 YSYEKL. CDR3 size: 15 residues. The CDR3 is CASSQYQTTSYEQYF. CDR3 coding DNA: TGCGCCAGCAGCCAATACCAGACTACTTCCTACGAGCAGTACTTC.

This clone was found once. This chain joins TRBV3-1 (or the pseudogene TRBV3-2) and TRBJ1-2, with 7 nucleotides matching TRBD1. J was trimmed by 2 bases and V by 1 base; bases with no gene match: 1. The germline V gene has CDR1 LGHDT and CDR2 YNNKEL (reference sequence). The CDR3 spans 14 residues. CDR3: CASSQAQGNYGYTF. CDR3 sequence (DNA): TGTGCCAGCAGCCAAGCACAGGGGAACTATGGCTACACCTTC.

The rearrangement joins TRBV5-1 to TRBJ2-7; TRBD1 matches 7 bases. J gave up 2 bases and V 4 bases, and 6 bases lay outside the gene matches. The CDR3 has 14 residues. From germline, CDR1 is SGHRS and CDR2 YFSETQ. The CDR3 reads CASSTGTDPYEQYF. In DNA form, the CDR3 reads TGCGCCAGCAGCACAGGGACAGACCCCTACGAGCAGTACTTC.

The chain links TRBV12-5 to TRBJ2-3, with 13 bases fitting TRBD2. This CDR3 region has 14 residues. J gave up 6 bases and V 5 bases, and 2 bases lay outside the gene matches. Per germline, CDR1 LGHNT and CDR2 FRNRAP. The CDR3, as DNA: TGTGCTAGTGGTGGGGGACTAGCGGGGGATACGCAGTATTTT. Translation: CASGGGLAGDTQYF.

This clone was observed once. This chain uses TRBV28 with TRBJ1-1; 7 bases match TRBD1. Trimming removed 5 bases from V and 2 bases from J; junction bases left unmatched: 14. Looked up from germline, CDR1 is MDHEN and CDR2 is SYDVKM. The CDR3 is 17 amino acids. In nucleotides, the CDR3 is TGTGCCAGCAGTCTCCCGGAGGGGGCCCCCCCTAACACTGAAGCTTTCTTT. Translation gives CASSLPEGAPPNTEAFF. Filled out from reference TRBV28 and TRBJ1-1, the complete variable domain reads DVKVTQSSRYLVKRTGEKVFLECVQDMDHENMFWYRQDPGLGLRLIYFSYDVKMKEKGDIPEGYSVSREKKERFSLILESASTNQTSMYLCASSLPEGAPPNTEAFFGQGTRLTVV.

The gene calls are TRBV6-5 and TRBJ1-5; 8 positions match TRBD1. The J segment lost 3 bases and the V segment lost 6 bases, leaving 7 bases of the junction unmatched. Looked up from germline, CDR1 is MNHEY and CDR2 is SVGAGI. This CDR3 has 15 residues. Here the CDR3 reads CASRQPTGANQPQHF. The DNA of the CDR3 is TGTGCCAGCAGACAGCCGACAGGGGCCAATCAGCCCCAGCATTTT.

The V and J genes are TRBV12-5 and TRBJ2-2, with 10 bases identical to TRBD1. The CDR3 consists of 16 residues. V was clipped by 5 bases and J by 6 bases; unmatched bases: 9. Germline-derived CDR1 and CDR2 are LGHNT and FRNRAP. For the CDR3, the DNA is TGTGCTAGTGGTCCATGGTGGGGACAGGGGTCCGGGGAGCTGTTTTTT. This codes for CASGPWWGQGSGELFF. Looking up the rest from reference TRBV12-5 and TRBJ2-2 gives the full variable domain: DARVTQTPRHKVTEMGQEVTMRCQPILGHNTVFWYRQTMMQGLELLAYFRNRAPLDDSGMPKDRFSAEMPDATLATLKIQPSEPRDSAVYFCASGPWWGQGSGELFFGEGSRLTVL.

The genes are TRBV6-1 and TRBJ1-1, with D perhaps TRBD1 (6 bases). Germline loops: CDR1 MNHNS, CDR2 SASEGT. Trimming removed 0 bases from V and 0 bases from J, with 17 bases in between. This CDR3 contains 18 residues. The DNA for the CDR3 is TGTGCCAGCAGTGAAGCTGGGTGGACAGAGTATTTGAACACTGAAGCTTTCTTT. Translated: CASSEAGWTEYLNTEAFF.

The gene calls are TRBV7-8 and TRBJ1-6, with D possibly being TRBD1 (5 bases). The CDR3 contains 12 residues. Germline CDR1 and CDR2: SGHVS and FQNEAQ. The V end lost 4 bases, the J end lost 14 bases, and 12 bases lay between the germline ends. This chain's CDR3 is CASSSETGSLHF. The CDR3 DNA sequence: TGTGCCAGCAGCTCAGAAACAGGTTCCCTCCACTTT.

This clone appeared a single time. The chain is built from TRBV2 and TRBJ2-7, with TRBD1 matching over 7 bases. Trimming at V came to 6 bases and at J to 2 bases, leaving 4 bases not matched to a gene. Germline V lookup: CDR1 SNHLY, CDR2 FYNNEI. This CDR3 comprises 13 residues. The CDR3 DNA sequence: TGTGCCAGCAGGAGGGACAGCCCCTACGAGCAGTACTTC. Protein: CASRRDSPYEQYF.

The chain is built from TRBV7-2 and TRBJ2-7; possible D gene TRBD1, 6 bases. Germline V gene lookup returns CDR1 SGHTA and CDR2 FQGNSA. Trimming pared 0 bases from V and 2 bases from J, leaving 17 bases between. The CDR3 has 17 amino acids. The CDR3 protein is CASSLALGQGTPYEQYF. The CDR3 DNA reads TGTGCCAGCAGCTTAGCGCTTGGGCAGGGGACACCCTACGAGCAGTACTTC. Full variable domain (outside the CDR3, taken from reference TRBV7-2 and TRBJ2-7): GAGVSQSPSNKVTEKGKDVELRCDPISGHTALYWYRQSLGQGLEFLIYFQGNSAPDKSGLPSDRFSAERTGGSVSTLTIQRTQQEDSAVYLCASSLALGQGTPYEQYFGPGTRLTVT.

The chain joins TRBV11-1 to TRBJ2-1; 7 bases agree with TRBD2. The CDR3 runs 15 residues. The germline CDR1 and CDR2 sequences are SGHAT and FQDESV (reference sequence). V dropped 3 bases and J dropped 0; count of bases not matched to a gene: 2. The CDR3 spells CASSFGLDSYNEQFF. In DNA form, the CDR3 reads TGTGCCAGCAGCTTCGGACTAGACTCCTACAATGAGCAGTTCTTC.

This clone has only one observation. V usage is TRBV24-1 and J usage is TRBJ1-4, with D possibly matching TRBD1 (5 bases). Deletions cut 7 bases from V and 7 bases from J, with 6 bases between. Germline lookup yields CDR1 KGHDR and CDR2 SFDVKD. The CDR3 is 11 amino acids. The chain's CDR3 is CATSGGEKLFF. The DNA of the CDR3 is TGTGCCACCAGCGGGGGTGAAAAACTGTTTTTT.

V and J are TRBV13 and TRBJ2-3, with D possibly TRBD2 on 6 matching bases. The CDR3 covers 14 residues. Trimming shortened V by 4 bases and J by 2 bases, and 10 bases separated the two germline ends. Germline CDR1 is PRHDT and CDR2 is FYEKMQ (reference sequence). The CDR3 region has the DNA TGTGCCAGCAGCTCCGGGGGAGCCACAGATACGCAGTATTTT. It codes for CASSSGGATDTQYF.

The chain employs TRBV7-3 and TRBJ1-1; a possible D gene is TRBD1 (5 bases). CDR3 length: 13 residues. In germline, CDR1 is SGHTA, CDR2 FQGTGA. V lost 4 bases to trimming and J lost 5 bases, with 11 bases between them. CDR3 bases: TGTGCCAGCAGCTCAGGGCTGGGGACTGAAGCTTTCTTT. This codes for CASSSGLGTEAFF.

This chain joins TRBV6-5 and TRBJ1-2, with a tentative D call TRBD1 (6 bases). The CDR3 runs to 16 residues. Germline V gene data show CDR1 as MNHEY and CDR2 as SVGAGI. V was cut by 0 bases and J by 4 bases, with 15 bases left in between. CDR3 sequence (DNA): TGTGCCAGCAGTTACTCGACTCCTCAGGGGACCTATGGCTACACCTTC. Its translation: CASSYSTPQGTYGYTF.

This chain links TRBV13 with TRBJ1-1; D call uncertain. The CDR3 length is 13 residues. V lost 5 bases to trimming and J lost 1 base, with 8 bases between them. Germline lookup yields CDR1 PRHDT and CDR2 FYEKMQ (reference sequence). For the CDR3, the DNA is TGTGCCAGCAGCGGCTTCAGGAACACTGAAGCTTTCTTT. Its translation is CASSGFRNTEAFF.

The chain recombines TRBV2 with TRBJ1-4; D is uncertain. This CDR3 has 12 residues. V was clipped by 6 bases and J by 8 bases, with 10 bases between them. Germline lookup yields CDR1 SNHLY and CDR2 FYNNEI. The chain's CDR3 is CASRRREEKLFF. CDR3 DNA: TGTGCCAGCAGGCGGAGAGAAGAAAAACTGTTTTTT.

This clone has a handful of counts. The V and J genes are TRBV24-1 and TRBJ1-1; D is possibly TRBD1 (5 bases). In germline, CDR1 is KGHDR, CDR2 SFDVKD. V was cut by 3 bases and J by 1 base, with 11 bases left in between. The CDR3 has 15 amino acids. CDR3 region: CATSDPRQKNTEAFF. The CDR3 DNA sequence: TGTGCCACCAGTGATCCCCGACAGAAGAACACTGAAGCTTTCTTT.

This chain's CDR3 is CASSPIGTSESTDTQYF. The CDR3 nucleotides are TGCGCCAGCAGCCCGATAGGGACTAGCGAGAGCACAGATACGCAGTATTTT. The rearrangement joins TRBV5-1 to TRBJ2-3, with 10 nucleotides matching TRBD2. This CDR3 comprises 17 residues. Germline V lookup: CDR1 SGHRS, CDR2 YFSETQ. V lost 4 bases, J lost 0 bases, and 8 bases stayed unmatched.

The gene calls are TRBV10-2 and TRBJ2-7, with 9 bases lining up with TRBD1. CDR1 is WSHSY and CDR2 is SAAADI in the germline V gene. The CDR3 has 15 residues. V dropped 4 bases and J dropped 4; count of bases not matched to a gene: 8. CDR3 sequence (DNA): TGCGCCAGCAGTGGCACCGGGACAGGGTTTTACGAGCAGTACTTC. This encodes CASSGTGTGFYEQYF.

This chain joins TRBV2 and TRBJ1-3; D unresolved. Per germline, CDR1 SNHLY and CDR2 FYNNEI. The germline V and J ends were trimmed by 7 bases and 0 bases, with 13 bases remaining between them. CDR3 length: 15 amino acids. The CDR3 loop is CASKTDTYSGNTIYF. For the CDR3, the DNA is TGTGCCAGCAAAACCGACACCTACTCTGGAAACACCATATATTTT.

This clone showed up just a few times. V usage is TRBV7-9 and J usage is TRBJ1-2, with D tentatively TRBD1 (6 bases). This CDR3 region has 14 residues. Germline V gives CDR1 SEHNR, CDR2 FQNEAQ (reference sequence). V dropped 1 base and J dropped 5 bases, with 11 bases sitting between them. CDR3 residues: CASSLGGGPYGYTF. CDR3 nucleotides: TGTGCCAGCAGCTTAGGGGGGGGGCCATATGGCTACACCTTC.

The CDR3 DNA follows: TGTGCCAGCTCACCGCATGCCGGGACAGGGGAATCACCCCTCCACTTT. Its protein product is CASSPHAGTGESPLHF. The gene calls are TRBV18 and TRBJ1-6; 10 nucleotides agree with TRBD1. V lost 3 bases, J lost 10 bases, and 9 bases stayed unmatched. The CDR3 runs 16 residues. Germline V gives CDR1 KGHSH, CDR2 LQKENI.

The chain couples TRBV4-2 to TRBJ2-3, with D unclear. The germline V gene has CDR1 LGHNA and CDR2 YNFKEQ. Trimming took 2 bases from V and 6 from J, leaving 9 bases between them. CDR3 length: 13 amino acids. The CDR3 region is CASSQWAKDTQYF. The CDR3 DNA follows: TGTGCCAGCAGCCAATGGGCAAAGGATACGCAGTATTTT.

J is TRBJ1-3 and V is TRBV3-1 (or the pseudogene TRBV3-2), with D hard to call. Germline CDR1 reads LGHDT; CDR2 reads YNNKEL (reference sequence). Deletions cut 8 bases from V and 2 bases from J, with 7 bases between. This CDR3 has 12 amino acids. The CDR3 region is CASGPTGNTIYF. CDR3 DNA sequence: TGTGCCAGCGGCCCTACTGGAAACACCATATATTTT.